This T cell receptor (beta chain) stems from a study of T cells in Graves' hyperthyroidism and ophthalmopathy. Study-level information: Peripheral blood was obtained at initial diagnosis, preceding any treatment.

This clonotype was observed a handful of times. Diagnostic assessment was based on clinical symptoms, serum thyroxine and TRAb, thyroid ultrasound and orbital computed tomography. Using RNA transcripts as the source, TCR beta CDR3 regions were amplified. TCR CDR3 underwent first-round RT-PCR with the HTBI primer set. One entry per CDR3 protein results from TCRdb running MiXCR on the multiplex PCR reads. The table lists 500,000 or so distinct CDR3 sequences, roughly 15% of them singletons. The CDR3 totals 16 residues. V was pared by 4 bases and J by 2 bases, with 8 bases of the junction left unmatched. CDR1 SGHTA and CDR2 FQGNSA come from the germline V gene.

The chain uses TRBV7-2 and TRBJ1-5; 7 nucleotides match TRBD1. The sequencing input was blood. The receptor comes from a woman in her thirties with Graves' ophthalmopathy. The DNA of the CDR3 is TGTGCCAGCAGCTCGTTGACAGGGATGGGCAATCAGCCCCAGCATTTT. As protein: CASSSLTGMGNQPQHF.